This T cell receptor beta chain was captured in a study of T cell responses to AZD1222 COVID-19 vaccine. Points from the study as a whole: In the spike-specific TCR repertoire, nearly half reportedly target unmutated variant regions.

This table comes from immunoSEQ multiplex PCR, and its TCRdb copy is limited to in-frame clones, with some not included. The sample has about 120,000 clones, 94% seen once. The CDR3 consists of 15 residues. Trimming left V 0 bases short and J 2 bases short, with 9 bases between. CDR1 is SGHRS and CDR2 is YFSETQ in the germline V gene. This clone was seen only once. Its antigen is unknown. This rearrangement joins TRBV5-1 to TRBJ2-1, with no clear D. This TCR came from an adult who received the AZD1222 COVID-19 vaccine. The specimen comprised peripheral blood, sampled 28 days after the second AZD1222 dose. CDR3 coding DNA: TGCGCCAGCAGCTTGGATTCTCCGACCTACAATGAGCAGTTCTTC. It specifies CASSLDSPTYNEQFF.